This entry concerns a single TCR beta chain. Sequencing of TCR beta was performed on blood CD8+ T cells and on blood CD4+ T cells. These data belong to a study of CD8 T cells in Susac syndrome. RNA totalling roughly 0.45 to 1 ug underwent reverse transcription with random hexamers. TCRdb re-derived calls from the immunoSEQ multiplex PCR reads in MiXCR, one entry per CDR3 protein. In the table there are about 160,000 distinct CDR3 sequences, roughly 95% of which are singletons. The sequence came from a human donor with multiple sclerosis. The specimen sequenced was CD4+ T cells from PBMCs.

Here the CDR3 DNA reads TGTGCCAGCAGTTTCCCGGGAATAAATGAGCAGTTCTTC. As protein: CASSFPGINEQFF. The genes are TRBV12-3 or TRBV12-4 and TRBJ2-1, with D perhaps matching TRBD2 (5 bases). The CDR3 length is 13 residues. Trimming pared 3 bases from V and 7 bases from J, leaving 10 bases between.